The rows below give T cell receptor beta chains drawn from one sample of a study of T cells in Graves' hyperthyroidism and ophthalmopathy. Each CDR3 protein is one row after TCRdb ran MiXCR on the multiplex PCR reads. The sample consists of around 420,000 distinct CDR3 sequences, around 14% of them appearing once. Sample: blood. These receptors were taken from a young woman with Graves' hyperthyroidism. The CDR3 runs from the conserved cysteine through the conserved F or W. Fields, in order: D gene, V gene, J gene, CDR3 protein. D genes are given only for firm matches.

>-|TRBV28|TRBJ2-1
CASRTLAESYNEQFF
>-|TRBV4-2|TRBJ2-5
CASSQDAREETQYF
>TRBD2|TRBV7-3|TRBJ2-1
CASSPKSGMETNEQFF
>-|TRBV18|TRBJ2-7
CASSLFPSYEQYF
>-|TRBV20-1|TRBJ1-2
CSAVWANYGYTF
>TRBD2|TRBV2|TRBJ2-1
CASTRPLAGGPNEQFF
>TRBD2|TRBV9|TRBJ2-1
CASSVGLAGEFYNEQFF
>-|TRBV6-1|TRBJ1-5
CASSEINSNQPQHF
>-|TRBV2|TRBJ1-2
CTSRRQEHYGYTF
>TRBD2|TRBV27|TRBJ2-7
CASSLKWSGTSINEQYF
>-|TRBV3-1|TRBJ2-3
CASSQERAGTDTQYF
>TRBD1|TRBV7-9|TRBJ2-1
CASSFDRGLFNEQFF
>TRBD1|TRBV3-1|TRBJ2-1
CASSQGGQVGSYNEQFF
>-|TRBV10-3|TRBJ1-4
CAISEAGEEGKLFF
>-|TRBV20-1|TRBJ2-5
CSAGVGVGETQYF
>-|TRBV5-6|TRBJ2-3
CASSAGTETHTQYF
>TRBD2|TRBV6-9|-
CASSWPSGGETYNEQYF
>TRBD2|TRBV6-6|TRBJ2-1
CASSYGSSGYNEQFF
>-|TRBV11-2|TRBJ2-1
CASSLGDWSSYNEQFF
>-|TRBV2|TRBJ2-7
CASSLFSYEQYF
>TRBD1|TRBV28|TRBJ1-6
CASSLFLGQGLFSPLHF
>TRBD2|TRBV20-1|TRBJ2-3
CSASPSGVDTQYF
>-|TRBV7-3|TRBJ2-5
CASSPNSAETQYF
>-|TRBV7-3|TRBJ2-1
CASSPHLGTTSGNEQFF
>-|TRBV10-3|TRBJ1-1
CAISAKHLQDFNTEAFF
>-|TRBV12-3/TRBV12-4|TRBJ1-2
CASRLTPNYGYTF
>TRBD2|TRBV4-3|TRBJ2-3
CASSQDRGVDTQYF
>TRBD2|TRBV29-1|TRBJ2-1
CSVEGGSGIGNEQFF
>TRBD2|TRBV20-1|TRBJ2-3
CSASDQRLAGGTQYF
>TRBD2|TRBV3-1|TRBJ2-2
CVSNPPIAGVGTGELFF
>TRBD1|TRBV20-1|TRBJ2-7
CSGCRGQGAYEQYF
>-|TRBV5-1|TRBJ2-5
CASSLRQETQYF
>-|TRBV20-1|TRBJ1-6
CSAREDFNSPLHF
>-|TRBV20-1|TRBJ1-5
CSARVGRGRGQPQHF
>-|TRBV2|TRBJ1-2
CASSELRDGGYTF
>-|TRBV2|TRBJ2-5
CASRPGLYQETQYF
>-|TRBV24-1|TRBJ1-1
CATSDGLNTEAFF
>-|TRBV2|TRBJ1-5
CASNYRANQPQHF
>TRBD1|TRBV24-1|TRBJ2-2
CATSDDRDRGTGELFF
>TRBD2|TRBV28|TRBJ2-2
CASSLGTSPFRRAGELFF
>-|TRBV4-3|TRBJ2-1
CASSQDRGLSYNEQFF
>TRBD1|TRBV19|TRBJ1-2
CASNPLGGTGPPSPYGYTF
>-|TRBV10-2|TRBJ1-5
CASSSTPGSNQPQHF
>TRBD2|TRBV6-2/TRBV6-3|TRBJ2-7
CASSYSTSGGKFYEQYF
>TRBD1|TRBV24-1|TRBJ2-1
CATGPTGLNEQFF
>TRBD1|TRBV6-1|TRBJ1-5
CASSPQRTGGYSNQPQHF
>-|TRBV2|TRBJ2-5
CASGLPAGGETQYF
>-|TRBV5-6|TRBJ1-1
CASSSGPGEGPSDAFF
>-|TRBV11-2|TRBJ2-5
CASSSAKGSFQETQYF
>-|TRBV25-1|TRBJ1-5
CATKDRRGSNQPQHF
>TRBD2|TRBV27|TRBJ2-3
CASSPKTSGRVTDTQYF
>-|TRBV24-1|TRBJ2-3
CATSDLGPFDTQYF
>TRBD1|TRBV28|TRBJ2-7
CASSQGQGSQYF
>TRBD2|TRBV7-8|TRBJ2-7
CASSSQRLAGVSDSPYEQYF